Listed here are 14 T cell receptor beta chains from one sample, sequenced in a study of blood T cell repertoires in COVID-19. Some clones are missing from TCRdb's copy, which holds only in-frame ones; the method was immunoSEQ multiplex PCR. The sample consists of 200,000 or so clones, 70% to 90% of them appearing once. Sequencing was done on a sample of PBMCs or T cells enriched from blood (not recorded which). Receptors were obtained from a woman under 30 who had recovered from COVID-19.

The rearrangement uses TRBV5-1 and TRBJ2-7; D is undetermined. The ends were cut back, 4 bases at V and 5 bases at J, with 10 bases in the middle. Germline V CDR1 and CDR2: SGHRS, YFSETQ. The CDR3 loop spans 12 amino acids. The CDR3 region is CASSEVRDEQYF. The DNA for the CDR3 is TGCGCCAGCAGCGAAGTCCGCGACGAGCAGTACTTC.

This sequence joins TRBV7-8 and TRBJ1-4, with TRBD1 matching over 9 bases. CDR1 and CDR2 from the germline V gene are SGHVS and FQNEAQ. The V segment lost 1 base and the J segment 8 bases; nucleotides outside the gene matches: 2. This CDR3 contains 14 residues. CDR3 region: CASSLGTGDEKLFF. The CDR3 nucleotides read TGTGCCAGCAGCTTAGGGACAGGGGACGAAAAACTGTTTTTT. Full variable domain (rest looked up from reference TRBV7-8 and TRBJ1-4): GAGVSQSPRYKVAKRGQDVALRCDPISGHVSLFWYQQALGQGPEFLTYFQNEAQLDKSGLPSDRFFAERPEGSVSTLKIQRTQQEDSAVYLCASSLGTGDEKLFFGSGTQLSVL.

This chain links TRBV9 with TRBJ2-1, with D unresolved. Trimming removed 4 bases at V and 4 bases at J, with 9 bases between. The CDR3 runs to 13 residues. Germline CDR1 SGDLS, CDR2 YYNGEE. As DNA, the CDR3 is TGTGCCAGCAGCCTCCAAGAGTACAATGAGCAGTTCTTC. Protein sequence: CASSLQEYNEQFF.

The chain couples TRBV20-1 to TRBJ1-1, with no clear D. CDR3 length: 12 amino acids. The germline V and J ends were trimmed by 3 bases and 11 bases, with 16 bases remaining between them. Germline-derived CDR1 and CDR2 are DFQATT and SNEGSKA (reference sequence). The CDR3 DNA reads TGCAGTGCTAGTGAGGAGGGTGTGTCGGCTTTCTTT. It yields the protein CSASEEGVSAFF.

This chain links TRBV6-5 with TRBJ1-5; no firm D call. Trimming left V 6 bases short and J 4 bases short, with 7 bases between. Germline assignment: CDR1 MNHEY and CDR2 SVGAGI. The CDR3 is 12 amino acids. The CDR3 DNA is TGTGCCAGCAGGGGCGATAATCAGCCCCAGCATTTT. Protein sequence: CASRGDNQPQHF.

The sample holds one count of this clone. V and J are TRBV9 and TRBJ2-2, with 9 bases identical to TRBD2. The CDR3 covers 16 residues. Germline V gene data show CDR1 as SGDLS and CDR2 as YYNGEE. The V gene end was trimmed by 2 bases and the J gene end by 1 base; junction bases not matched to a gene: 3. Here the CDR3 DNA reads TGTGCCAGCAGCGTTGCACTAGCGGGGAACACCGGGGAGCTGTTTTTT. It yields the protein CASSVALAGNTGELFF.

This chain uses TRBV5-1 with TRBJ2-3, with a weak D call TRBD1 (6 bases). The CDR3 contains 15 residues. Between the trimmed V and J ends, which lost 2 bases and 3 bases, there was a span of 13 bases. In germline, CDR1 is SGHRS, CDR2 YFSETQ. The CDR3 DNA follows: TGCGCCAGCAGCTTTACAGGGTGGGAGACAGATACGCAGTATTTT. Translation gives CASSFTGWETDTQYF.

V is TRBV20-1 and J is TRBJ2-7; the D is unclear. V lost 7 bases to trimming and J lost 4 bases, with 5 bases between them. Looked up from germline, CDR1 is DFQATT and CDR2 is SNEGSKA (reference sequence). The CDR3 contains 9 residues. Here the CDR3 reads CSGSYEQYF. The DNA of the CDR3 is TGCAGTGGGAGTTACGAGCAGTACTTC.

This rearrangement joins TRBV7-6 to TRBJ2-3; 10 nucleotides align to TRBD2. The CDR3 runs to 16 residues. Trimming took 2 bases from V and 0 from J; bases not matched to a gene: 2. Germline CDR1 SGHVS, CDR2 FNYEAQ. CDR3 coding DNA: TGTGCCAGCAGCTTACTTAGCGGGGGGAGCACAGATACGCAGTATTTT. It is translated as CASSLLSGGSTDTQYF.

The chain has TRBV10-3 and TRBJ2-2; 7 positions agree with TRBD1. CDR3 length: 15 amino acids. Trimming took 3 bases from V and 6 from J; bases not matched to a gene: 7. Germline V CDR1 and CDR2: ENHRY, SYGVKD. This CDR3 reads CAISEQGLNAGELFF. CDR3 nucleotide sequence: TGTGCCATCAGTGAACAGGGGTTGAATGCCGGGGAGCTGTTTTTT.

The CDR3 loop is CASSVDRVNEQFF. In DNA form, the CDR3 reads TGTGCCAGCAGCGTAGACAGGGTTAATGAGCAGTTCTTC. The chain is built from TRBV9 and TRBJ2-1; tentative D call: TRBD1 (6 bases). The CDR3 has 13 residues. Germline V CDR1 and CDR2: SGDLS, YYNGEE. With 0 bases removed from V and 7 bases from J, the gap between germline ends came to 8 bases. Looking up the rest from reference TRBV9 and TRBJ2-1 gives the full variable domain: DSGVTQTPKHLITATGQRVTLRCSPRSGDLSVYWYQQSLDQGLQFLIQYYNGEERAKGNILERFSAQQFPDLHSELNLSSLELGDSALYFCASSVDRVNEQFFGPGTRLTVL.

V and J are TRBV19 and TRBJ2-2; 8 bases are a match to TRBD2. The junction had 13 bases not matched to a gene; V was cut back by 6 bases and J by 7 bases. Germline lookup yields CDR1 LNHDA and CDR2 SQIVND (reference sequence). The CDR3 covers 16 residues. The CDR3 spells CASRDSRGGLVGELFF. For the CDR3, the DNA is TGTGCCAGTAGGGACAGCCGGGGGGGCCTGGTCGGGGAGCTGTTTTTT.

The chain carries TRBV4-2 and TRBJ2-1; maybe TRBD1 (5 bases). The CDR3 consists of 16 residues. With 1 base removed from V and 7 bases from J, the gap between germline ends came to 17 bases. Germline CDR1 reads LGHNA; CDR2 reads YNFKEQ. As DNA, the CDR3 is TGTGCCAGCAGCCAAGTGACCGGCGACAGAGTAAATGAGCAGTTCTTC. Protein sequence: CASSQVTGDRVNEQFF.

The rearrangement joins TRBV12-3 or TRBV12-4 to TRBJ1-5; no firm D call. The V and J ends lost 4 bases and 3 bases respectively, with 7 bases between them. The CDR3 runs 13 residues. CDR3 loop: CASSSELNQPQHF. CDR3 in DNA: TGTGCCAGCAGTTCCGAGCTCAATCAGCCCCAGCATTTT.